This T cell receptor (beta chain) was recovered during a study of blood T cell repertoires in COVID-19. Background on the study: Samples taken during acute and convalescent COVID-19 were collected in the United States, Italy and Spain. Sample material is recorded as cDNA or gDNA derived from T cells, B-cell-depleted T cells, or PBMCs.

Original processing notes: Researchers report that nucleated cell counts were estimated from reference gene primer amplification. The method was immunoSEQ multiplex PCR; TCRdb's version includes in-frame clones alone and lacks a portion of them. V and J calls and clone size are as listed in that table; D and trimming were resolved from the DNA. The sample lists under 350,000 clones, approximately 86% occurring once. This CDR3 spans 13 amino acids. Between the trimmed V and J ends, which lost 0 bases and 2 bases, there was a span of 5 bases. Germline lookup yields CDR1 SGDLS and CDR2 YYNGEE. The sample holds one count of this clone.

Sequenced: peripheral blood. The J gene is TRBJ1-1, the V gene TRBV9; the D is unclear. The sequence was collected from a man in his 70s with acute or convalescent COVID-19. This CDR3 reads CASSVVTNTEAFF. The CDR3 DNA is TGTGCCAGCAGCGTAGTTACAAACACTGAAGCTTTCTTT.